Presented here are 6 T cell receptor beta chains from one specimen sequenced in a study of blood T cell repertoires in COVID-19. The protocol was immunoSEQ multiplex PCR, while the TCRdb copy is restricted to in-frame clones and leaves out a portion. The sample has 290,000 or so clones; about 85% are singletons. Sequences were obtained from peripheral blood. The receptors originated from a man between 18 and 29 years old with active or convalescent COVID-19.

The chain links TRBV27 to TRBJ2-2, with 11 bases that match TRBD2. Germline-derived CDR1 and CDR2 are MNHEY and SMNVEV (reference sequence). The CDR3 length is 17 residues. V gave up 5 bases and J gave up 7 bases; unmatched junction bases: 12. The DNA of the CDR3 is TGTGCCAGCAGTGTTACTAGCGGGAGTCGTGAGGGCGGGGAGCTGTTTTTT. Its protein product is CASSVTSGSREGGELFF.

This sequence joins TRBV27 and TRBJ2-7; 9 bases match TRBD2. This CDR3 has 15 amino acids. J lost 1 base, V lost 5 bases, and 6 bases had no gene match. Germline V lookup: CDR1 MNHEY, CDR2 SMNVEV (reference sequence). CDR3 protein: CASSTEAGGSYEQYF. The CDR3 DNA reads as TGTGCCAGCAGTACAGAAGCGGGAGGTTCCTACGAGCAGTACTTC.

V is TRBV7-9 and J is TRBJ1-2, with no clear D. Germline assignment: CDR1 SEHNR and CDR2 FQNEAQ (reference sequence). This CDR3 contains 13 residues. V gave up 1 base and J gave up 4 bases, with 7 bases separating them. The CDR3 loop reads CASSLGWSYGYTF. Written as DNA, the CDR3 is TGTGCCAGCAGCTTAGGTTGGAGCTATGGCTACACCTTC.

The chain links TRBV27 to TRBJ2-1, with TRBD2 identical over 12 bases. This CDR3 spans 16 amino acids. V lost 8 bases, J lost 0 bases, and 5 bases stayed unmatched. Germline V CDR1 and CDR2: MNHEY, SMNVEV (reference sequence). CDR3 nucleotide sequence: TGTGCCAGCTGGACTAGCGGGATGAGCTCCTACAATGAGCAGTTCTTC. It specifies CASWTSGMSSYNEQFF.

V is TRBV7-9 and J is TRBJ2-1; no reliable D call. In germline, CDR1 is SEHNR, CDR2 FQNEAQ (reference sequence). Trimming removed 3 bases from V and 9 bases from J, with 9 bases in between. The CDR3 length is 12 residues. CDR3 protein: CASSFYTAEQFF. The CDR3 DNA sequence: TGTGCCAGCAGCTTTTATACTGCTGAGCAGTTCTTC.

The CDR3 region is CASSPAPVGAGYGYTF. In DNA, the CDR3 is TGTGCCAGCTCACCAGCCCCCGTAGGAGCTGGGTATGGCTACACCTTC. V and J are TRBV18 and TRBJ1-2; no firm D call. The germline V gene has CDR1 KGHSH and CDR2 LQKENI. The CDR3 is 16 amino acids. Trimming removed 2 bases at V and 5 bases at J, with 18 bases between.